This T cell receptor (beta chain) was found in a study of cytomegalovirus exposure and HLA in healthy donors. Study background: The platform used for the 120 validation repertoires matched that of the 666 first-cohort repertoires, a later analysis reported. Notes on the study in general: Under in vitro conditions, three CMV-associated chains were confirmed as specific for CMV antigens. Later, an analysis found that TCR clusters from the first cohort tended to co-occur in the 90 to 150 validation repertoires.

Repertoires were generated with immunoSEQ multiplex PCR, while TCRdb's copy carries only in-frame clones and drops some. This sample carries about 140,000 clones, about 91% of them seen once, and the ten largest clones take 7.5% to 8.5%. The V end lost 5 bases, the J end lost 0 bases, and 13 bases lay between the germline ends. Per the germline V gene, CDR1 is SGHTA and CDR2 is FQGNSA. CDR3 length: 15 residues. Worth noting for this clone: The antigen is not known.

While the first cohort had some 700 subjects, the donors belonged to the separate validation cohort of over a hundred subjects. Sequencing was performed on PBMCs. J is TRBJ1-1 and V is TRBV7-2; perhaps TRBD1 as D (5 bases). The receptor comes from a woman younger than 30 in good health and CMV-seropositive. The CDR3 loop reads CASSRLGVMNTEAFF. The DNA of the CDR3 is TGTGCCAGCAGCCGATTAGGGGTAATGAACACTGAAGCTTTCTTT.